The clone carrying this TCR beta chain was found a few times. Its antigen is still unknown. The data originate from a study of cytomegalovirus exposure and HLA in healthy donors. Vbeta (60) and Jbeta (13) primers were used in the PCR. Methods used by the authors: Later, about 80 million unique TCR beta chains were counted in an analysis, and some 11 million of them were shared. Repertoires were generated with immunoSEQ multiplex PCR, while TCRdb's copy carries only in-frame clones and drops some. V and J calls and clone size come straight from that table; D and trimming were deduced from the DNA. Found here are 110,000 to 150,000 clones, around 10% of them singletons; the top ten hold 1.8%. At collection, donors were nominally healthy, but unrecorded immune exposures were probable. Study observations and caveats: Upon later analysis, TCR association rates were observed to vary by HLA locus, being highest for DRB1 and lowest for HLA-C.

This receptor was taken from a male donor in good health and CMV-seronegative. The sequenced sample consisted of PBMCs.

The chain's CDR3 is CASSLYRGGTGANVLTF. The CDR3, as DNA: TGTGCCAGCAGCCTCTACCGGGGGGGCACTGGGGCCAACGTCCTGACTTTC. This rearrangement joins TRBV28 to TRBJ2-6; 8 nucleotides line up with TRBD2. There are 17 residues in the CDR3. The V gene end was trimmed by 6 bases and the J gene end by 2 bases; junction bases not matched to a gene: 9. Looked up from germline, CDR1 is MDHEN and CDR2 is SYDVKM.